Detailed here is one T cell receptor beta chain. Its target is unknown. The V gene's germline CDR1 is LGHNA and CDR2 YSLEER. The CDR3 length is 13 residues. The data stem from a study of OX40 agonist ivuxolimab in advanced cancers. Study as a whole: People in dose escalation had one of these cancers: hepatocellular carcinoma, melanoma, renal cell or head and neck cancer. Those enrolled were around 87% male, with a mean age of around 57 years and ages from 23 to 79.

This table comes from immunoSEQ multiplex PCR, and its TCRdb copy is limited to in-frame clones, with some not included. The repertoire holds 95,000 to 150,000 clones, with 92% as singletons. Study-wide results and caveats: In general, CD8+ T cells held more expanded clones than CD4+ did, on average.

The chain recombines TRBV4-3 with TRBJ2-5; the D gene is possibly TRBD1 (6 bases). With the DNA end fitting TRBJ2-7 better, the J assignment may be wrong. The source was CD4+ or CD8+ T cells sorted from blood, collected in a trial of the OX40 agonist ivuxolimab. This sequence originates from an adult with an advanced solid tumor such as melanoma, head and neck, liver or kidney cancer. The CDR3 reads CASSQLRGYEQYF. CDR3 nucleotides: TGCGCCAGCAGCCAGCTCAGGGGCTACGAGCAGTACTTC.